These T cell receptor beta chains were read from a single sample in a study of control samples from healthy donors and cancer patients. Assay: immunoSEQ multiplex PCR; the TCRdb copy retains only in-frame clones and omits some. Among under 200,000 clones, approximately 94% were seen once, and the ten largest hold 13% to 15%. Sequencing input: PBMCs. All receptors derive from a man in his 60s with colorectal cancer. CDR3s include the opening cysteine and the closing phenylalanine or tryptophan. D genes are given only for firm matches. The size field is filled for only some rows; it gives once, few, many or a size class.

d_gene: .
abundance: .
j_gene: TRBJ1-2
v_gene: TRBV5-1
CDR3aa: CASSLAQGEGYTF

d_gene: .
abundance: .
j_gene: TRBJ1-4
v_gene: TRBV3-1/TRBV3-2
CDR3aa: CASSNRGATNEKLFF

d_gene: .
abundance: .
j_gene: TRBJ2-2
v_gene: TRBV6-5
CDR3aa: CASSYWQGRNTGELFF

d_gene: .
abundance: .
j_gene: TRBJ1-5
v_gene: TRBV18
CDR3aa: CASSKTGLHQPQHF

d_gene: TRBD1
abundance: .
j_gene: TRBJ2-3
v_gene: TRBV24-1
CDR3aa: CATSDTGTGSTDTQYF

d_gene: .
abundance: .
j_gene: TRBJ2-2
v_gene: TRBV11-3
CDR3aa: CASSLVHTGELFF

d_gene: .
abundance: .
j_gene: TRBJ1-1
v_gene: TRBV7-9
CDR3aa: CASRPSNTEAFF

d_gene: TRBD2
abundance: .
j_gene: TRBJ2-5
v_gene: TRBV6-5
CDR3aa: CASSPWTSGEETQYF

d_gene: .
abundance: .
j_gene: TRBJ1-2
v_gene: TRBV5-5
CDR3aa: CASSPPGQLTDYGYTF

d_gene: TRBD1
abundance: .
j_gene: TRBJ1-1
v_gene: TRBV6-2/TRBV6-3
CDR3aa: CASSSPRDRAIEAFF

d_gene: .
abundance: .
j_gene: TRBJ1-5
v_gene: TRBV6-1
CDR3aa: CASSEVVGQLSNQPQHF

d_gene: .
abundance: .
j_gene: TRBJ1-6
v_gene: TRBV10-2
CDR3aa: CASSEEEMDNSPLHF

d_gene: TRBD1
abundance: .
j_gene: TRBJ2-7
v_gene: TRBV7-8
CDR3aa: CASRKTGGVSHEQYF

d_gene: .
abundance: .
j_gene: TRBJ1-6
v_gene: TRBV10-2
CDR3aa: CASSETRTENSPLHF

d_gene: .
abundance: .
j_gene: TRBJ2-3
v_gene: TRBV18
CDR3aa: CATSSLEGDTQYF

d_gene: TRBD2
abundance: .
j_gene: TRBJ2-7
v_gene: TRBV4-1
CDR3aa: CASSQGLAGGSYEQYF

d_gene: .
abundance: .
j_gene: TRBJ2-5
v_gene: TRBV6-2/TRBV6-3
CDR3aa: CASSYTSSGQETQYF

d_gene: .
abundance: .
j_gene: TRBJ1-1
v_gene: TRBV19
CDR3aa: CASSISSFMNTEAFF

d_gene: .
abundance: few
j_gene: TRBJ1-5
v_gene: TRBV4-1
CDR3aa: CASSQEWRDGQPQHF

d_gene: .
abundance: .
j_gene: TRBJ2-1
v_gene: TRBV2
CDR3aa: CASRDNEQFF

d_gene: .
abundance: .
j_gene: TRBJ1-1
v_gene: TRBV6-5
CDR3aa: CASRWQGGTEAFF

d_gene: .
abundance: .
j_gene: TRBJ2-5
v_gene: TRBV5-1
CDR3aa: CASSLTGKETQYF

d_gene: .
abundance: .
j_gene: TRBJ1-5
v_gene: TRBV30
CDR3aa: CAWDSQGNQPQHF

d_gene: TRBD1
abundance: .
j_gene: TRBJ1-6
v_gene: TRBV19
CDR3aa: CASSIEGTAYNSPLHF

d_gene: .
abundance: .
j_gene: TRBJ1-5
v_gene: TRBV6-5
CDR3aa: CASSHGGNQPQHF

d_gene: TRBD2
abundance: .
j_gene: TRBJ2-5
v_gene: TRBV3-1/TRBV3-2
CDR3aa: CASSHGLAQETQYF

d_gene: .
abundance: .
j_gene: TRBJ1-2
v_gene: TRBV18
CDR3aa: CASSIRGVHYGYTF

d_gene: .
abundance: .
j_gene: TRBJ2-3
v_gene: TRBV7-8
CDR3aa: CASRLGRGGSWGTDTQYF

d_gene: .
abundance: .
j_gene: TRBJ1-1
v_gene: TRBV29-1
CDR3aa: CSVGARRGDTEAFF

d_gene: .
abundance: .
j_gene: TRBJ2-1
v_gene: TRBV5-1
CDR3aa: CASSFRLAEQFF

d_gene: .
abundance: .
j_gene: TRBJ2-3
v_gene: TRBV6-6
CDR3aa: CASRRGGSTDTQYF

d_gene: .
abundance: .
j_gene: TRBJ2-5
v_gene: TRBV5-1
CDR3aa: CASSLGQGGETQYF

d_gene: .
abundance: .
j_gene: TRBJ2-7
v_gene: TRBV11-2
CDR3aa: CASSLDQQSVYEQYF

d_gene: TRBD1
abundance: .
j_gene: TRBJ1-6
v_gene: TRBV30
CDR3aa: CAWDRVKSPLHF

d_gene: .
abundance: .
j_gene: TRBJ2-1
v_gene: TRBV6-5
CDR3aa: CASIEGISYNEQFF

d_gene: .
abundance: .
j_gene: TRBJ1-5
v_gene: TRBV19
CDR3aa: CASSSQGGRSPQHF